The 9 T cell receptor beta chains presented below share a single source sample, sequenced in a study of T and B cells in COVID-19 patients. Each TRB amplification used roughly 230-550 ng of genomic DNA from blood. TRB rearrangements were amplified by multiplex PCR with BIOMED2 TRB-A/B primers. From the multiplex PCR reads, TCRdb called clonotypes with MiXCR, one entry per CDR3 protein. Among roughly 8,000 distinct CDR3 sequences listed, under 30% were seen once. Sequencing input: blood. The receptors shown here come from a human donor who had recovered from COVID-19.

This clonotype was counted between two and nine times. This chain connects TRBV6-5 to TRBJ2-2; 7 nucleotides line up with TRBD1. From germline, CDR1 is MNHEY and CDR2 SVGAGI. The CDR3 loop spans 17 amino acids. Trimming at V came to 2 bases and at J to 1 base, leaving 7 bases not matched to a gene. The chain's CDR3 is CASSYPSRTGNTGELFF. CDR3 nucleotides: TGTGCCAGCAGTTACCCCTCGAGGACAGGGAACACCGGGGAGCTGTTTTTT.

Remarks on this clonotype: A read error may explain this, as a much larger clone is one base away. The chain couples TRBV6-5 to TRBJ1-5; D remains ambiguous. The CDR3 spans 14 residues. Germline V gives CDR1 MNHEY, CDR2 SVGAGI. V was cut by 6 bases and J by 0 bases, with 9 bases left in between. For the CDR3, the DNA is TGTGCCAGCAGGAAGCTTGGTAGCAATCAGCCCCAGCATTTT. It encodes CASRKLGSNQPQHF.

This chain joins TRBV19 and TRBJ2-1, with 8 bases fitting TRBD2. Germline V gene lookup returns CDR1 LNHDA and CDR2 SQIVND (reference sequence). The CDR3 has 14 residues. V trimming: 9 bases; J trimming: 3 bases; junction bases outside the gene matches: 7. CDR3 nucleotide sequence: TGTGCCAGCCGACAGGCGGGGGGCTACAATGAGCAGTTCTTC. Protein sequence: CASRQAGGYNEQFF.

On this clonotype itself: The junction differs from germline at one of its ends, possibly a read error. The CDR3 here is CATSKTSGGPGDTQYF. The DNA of the CDR3 is TGTGCCACGAGCAAAACTAGCGGGGGGCCGGGAGATACGCAGTATTTT. The chain carries TRBV15 and TRBJ2-3; 12 positions match TRBD2. Germline values: CDR1 LNHNV, CDR2 YYDKDF (reference sequence). The CDR3 extends over 16 amino acids.

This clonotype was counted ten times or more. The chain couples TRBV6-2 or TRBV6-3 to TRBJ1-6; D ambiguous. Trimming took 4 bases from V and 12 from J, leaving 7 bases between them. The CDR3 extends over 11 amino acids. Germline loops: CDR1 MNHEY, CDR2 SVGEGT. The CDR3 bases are TGTGCCAGCAGTTTGCGTGGACCCCTCCACTTT. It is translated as CASSLRGPLHF.

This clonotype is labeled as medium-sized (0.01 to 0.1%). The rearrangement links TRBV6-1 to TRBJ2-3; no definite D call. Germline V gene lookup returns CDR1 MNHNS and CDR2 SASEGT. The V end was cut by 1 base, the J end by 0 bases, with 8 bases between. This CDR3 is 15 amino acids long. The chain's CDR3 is CASSEGLASTDTQYF. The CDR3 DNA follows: TGTGCCAGCAGTGAAGGGTTAGCCAGCACAGATACGCAGTATTTT.

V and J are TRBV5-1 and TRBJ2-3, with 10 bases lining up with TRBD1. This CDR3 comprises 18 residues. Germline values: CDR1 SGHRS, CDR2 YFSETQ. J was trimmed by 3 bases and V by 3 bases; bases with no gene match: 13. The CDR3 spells CASSSSQLGQGRTDTQYF. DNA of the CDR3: TGCGCCAGCAGCTCTTCACAACTGGGACAGGGGAGGACAGATACGCAGTATTTT.

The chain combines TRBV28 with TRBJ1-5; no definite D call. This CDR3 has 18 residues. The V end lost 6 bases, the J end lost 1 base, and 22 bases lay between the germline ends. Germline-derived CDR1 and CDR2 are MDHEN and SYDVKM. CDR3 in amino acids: CASRGPGLLGGSNQPQHF. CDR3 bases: TGTGCCAGCAGGGGCCCGGGCCTTCTTGGTGGCAGCAATCAGCCCCAGCATTTT.

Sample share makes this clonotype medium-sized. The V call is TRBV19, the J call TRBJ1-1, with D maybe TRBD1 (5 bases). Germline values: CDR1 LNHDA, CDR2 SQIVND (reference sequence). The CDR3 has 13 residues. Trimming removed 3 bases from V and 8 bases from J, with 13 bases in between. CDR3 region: CASSIGQGGEAFF. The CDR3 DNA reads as TGTGCCAGTAGTATTGGGCAGGGAGGCGAAGCTTTCTTT.